This T cell receptor (beta chain) was identified during a study of blood T cells in healthy people across ages. Donors were healthy Caucasian individuals from Russia aged roughly 6 to 90. J was trimmed by 4 bases and V by 0 bases; bases with no gene match: 7. The CDR3 totals 17 residues. Germline V gene data show CDR1 as SEHNR and CDR2 as FQNEAQ (reference sequence). Through a sample-barcoded 5' primer and a J-beta primer mix, a second PCR was run for roughly 6 to 12 cycles. MiXCR, run by TCRdb on the 5' RACE reads, gives a single entry per CDR3 protein. The table lists roughly 1,700,000 distinct CDR3 sequences, 28% of them singletons.

The clonotype was recovered from a woman in her twenties or thirties in good health. The chain combines TRBV7-9 with TRBJ2-3; 10 bases agree with TRBD2. Sequenced: blood. The CDR3 region has the DNA TGTGCCAGCAGCTTAGCGCGAAGCGGGGGGGCTCCAGATACGCAGTATTTT. This gives the protein CASSLARSGGAPDTQYF.